This T cell receptor (beta chain) was identified in a study of T cells after posttransplantation cyclophosphamide. V lost 4 bases, J lost 2 bases, and 15 bases lay in between. Germline CDR1 SQVTM, CDR2 ANQGSEA. The CDR3 loop spans 14 amino acids. A marrow graft followed busulfan-fludarabine conditioning, with cyclophosphamide on days +3 and +4. This clone was seen only once. The data were produced by immunoSEQ multiplex PCR, yet TCRdb's version contains in-frame clones alone and is incomplete. The repertoire includes 9,500 to 12,000 clones, about 89% of them detected once, and roughly 3.5% sits in the top ten.

The receptor's source is a female patient in her 30s who received an allogeneic stem cell transplant from an unrelated donor, was CMV-positive, and had no GVHD. Some of these T cells may belong to the graft donor. This sample comprised PBMCs, obtained after allogeneic stem cell transplant with posttransplant cyclophosphamide. The chain combines TRBV29-1 with TRBJ2-7; the D gene is possibly TRBD1 (5 bases). This CDR3 reads CSVGHFQGAYEQYF. The CDR3 bases are TGCAGCGTTGGACACTTCCAGGGTGCCTACGAGCAGTACTTC.